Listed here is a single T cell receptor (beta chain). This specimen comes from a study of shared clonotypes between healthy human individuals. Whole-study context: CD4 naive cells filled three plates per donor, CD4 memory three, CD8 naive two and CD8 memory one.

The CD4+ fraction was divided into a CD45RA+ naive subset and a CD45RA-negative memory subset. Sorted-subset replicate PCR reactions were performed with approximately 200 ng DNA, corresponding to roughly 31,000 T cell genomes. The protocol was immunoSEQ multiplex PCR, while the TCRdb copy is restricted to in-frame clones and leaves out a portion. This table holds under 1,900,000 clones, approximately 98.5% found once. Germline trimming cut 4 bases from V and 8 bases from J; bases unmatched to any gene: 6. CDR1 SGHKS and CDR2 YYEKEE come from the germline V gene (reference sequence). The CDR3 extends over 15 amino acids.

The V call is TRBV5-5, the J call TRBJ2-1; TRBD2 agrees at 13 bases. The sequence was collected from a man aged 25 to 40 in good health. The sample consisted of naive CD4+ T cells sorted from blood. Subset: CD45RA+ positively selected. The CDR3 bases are TGTGCCAGCAGCAAACTAGCGGGAGGGATCTATGAGCAGTTCTTC. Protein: CASSKLAGGIYEQFF.